These 14 T cell receptor beta chains share one sample of origin, sequenced in a study of blood T cell repertoires in COVID-19. Sequencing used immunoSEQ multiplex PCR; TCRdb keeps in-frame clones, though not all of them. The sample holds roughly 100,000 clones; roughly 80% are singletons and the top ten take 20% to 30%. Sequenced: peripheral blood. The receptors derive from a man aged 55 to 70 with acute or convalescent COVID-19.

V gene TRBV28 combines with J gene TRBJ2-7, with TRBD2 matching 7 bases. Germline-derived CDR1 and CDR2 are MDHEN and SYDVKM. Germline trimming cut 7 bases from V and 3 bases from J; bases unmatched to any gene: 9. The CDR3 spans 14 residues. The CDR3 spells CASIAGPGGYEQYF. CDR3 nucleotide sequence: TGTGCCAGCATAGCGGGTCCGGGCGGCTACGAGCAGTACTTC.

V usage is TRBV19 and J usage is TRBJ1-5; D remains ambiguous. The germline V gene has CDR1 LNHDA and CDR2 SQIVND (reference sequence). Trimming removed 7 bases from V and 0 bases from J, with 16 bases in between. The CDR3 is made up of 16 amino acids. The CDR3 bases are TGTGCCAGTACCTCAAGCGTGGGTTATAGCAATCAGCCCCAGCATTTT. This sequence encodes CASTSSVGYSNQPQHF.

This clone was counted a single time. The chain combines TRBV3-1 (or the pseudogene TRBV3-2) with TRBJ1-2; possible D gene TRBD1, 6 bases. The CDR3 is made up of 13 amino acids. V was clipped by 3 bases and J by 7 bases, with 12 bases between them. Per germline, CDR1 LGHDT and CDR2 YNNKEL (reference sequence). CDR3 coding DNA: TGTGCCAGCAGCCAGCAGGACAGCCGTGGCTACACCTTC. This gives the protein CASSQQDSRGYTF.

This chain links TRBV29-1 with TRBJ2-3, with 8 bases aligning to TRBD1. Germline values: CDR1 SQVTM, CDR2 ANQGSEA. This CDR3 is built from 13 residues. After removal of 6 bases from V and 1 base from J, the junction contained 3 bases not matched to a gene. The CDR3 sequence is CSVQGVGTDTQYF. The DNA for the CDR3 is TGCAGCGTACAGGGGGTCGGCACAGATACGCAGTATTTT.

V gene TRBV5-1 combines with J gene TRBJ2-7; TRBD1 is a possible D gene (6 bases). CDR3 size: 15 residues. Germline lookup yields CDR1 SGHRS and CDR2 YFSETQ. The V and J ends lost 4 bases and 0 bases respectively, with 14 bases between them. The CDR3 DNA reads TGCGCCAGCAGCACTTCAGCAGGGGACTCCTACGAGCAGTACTTC. Translation: CASSTSAGDSYEQYF.

This chain connects TRBV19 to TRBJ1-1; 8 positions match TRBD1. J lost 7 bases, V lost 5 bases, and 3 bases had no gene match. The CDR3 is 12 residues long. Germline CDR1 LNHDA, CDR2 SQIVND (reference sequence). The CDR3 sequence: CASSRGQGEAFF. The DNA of the CDR3 is TGTGCCAGTAGTCGCGGACAGGGTGAAGCTTTCTTT.

The gene calls are TRBV5-1 and TRBJ1-1; D call uncertain. The CDR3 extends over 13 amino acids. The germline V and J ends were trimmed by 5 bases and 1 base, with 9 bases remaining between them. CDR1 and CDR2 from the germline V gene are SGHRS and YFSETQ. CDR3: CASSFRGNTEAFF. CDR3 nucleotides: TGCGCCAGCAGTTTCCGGGGGAACACTGAAGCTTTCTTT.

This clone was picked up one time. The V gene is TRBV14, the J gene TRBJ2-7; 9 nucleotides line up with TRBD1. V was clipped by 5 bases and J by 2 bases; unmatched bases: 7. Germline lookup yields CDR1 SGHDN and CDR2 FVKESK. This CDR3 is 15 amino acids long. CDR3 residues: CASSSPGTGTYEQYF. The CDR3, as DNA: TGTGCCAGCAGCTCGCCCGGGACAGGGACCTACGAGCAGTACTTC.

The chain uses TRBV27 and TRBJ1-6; D unclear. The CDR3 has 13 residues. V gave up 6 bases and J gave up 6 bases, with 9 bases separating them. Germline CDR1 reads MNHEY; CDR2 reads SMNVEV (reference sequence). Here the CDR3 reads CASRETTNSPLHF. As DNA, the CDR3 is TGTGCCAGCAGGGAGACTACTAATTCACCCCTCCACTTT.

The chain employs TRBV2 and TRBJ1-1, with no clear D. Trimming pared 2 bases from V and 1 base from J, leaving 5 bases between. There are 13 residues in the CDR3. CDR1 SNHLY and CDR2 FYNNEI come from the germline V gene. The CDR3 sequence is CASSESGNTEAFF. CDR3 DNA sequence: TGTGCCAGCAGTGAATCGGGGAACACTGAAGCTTTCTTT. Using reference TRBV2 and TRBJ1-1 for the parts outside the CDR3, the full variable domain is EPEVTQTPSHQVTQMGQEVILRCVPISNHLYFYWYRQILGQKVEFLVSFYNNEISEKSEIFDDQFSVERPDGSNFTLKIRSTKLEDSAMYFCASSESGNTEAFFGQGTRLTVV.

Notes on this clone: The identical CDR3 is also encoded by other nucleotide sequences in the sample. The chain joins TRBV5-8 to TRBJ1-5, with D possibly matching TRBD1 (6 bases). V lost 2 bases and J 1 base, leaving 10 bases between the germline ends. Germline V gene lookup returns CDR1 SGHTS and CDR2 YDEGEE. This CDR3 has 15 residues. The CDR3 sequence: CASSLQGYSNQPQHF. CDR3 DNA: TGTGCCAGCAGCTTACAGGGTTACAGCAATCAGCCCCAGCATTTT.

The chain combines TRBV28 with TRBJ2-7, with D maybe TRBD1 (6 bases). Germline CDR1 MDHEN, CDR2 SYDVKM. This CDR3 has 12 amino acids. Between the trimmed V and J ends, which lost 8 bases and 10 bases, there was a span of 18 bases. DNA of the CDR3: TGTGCCAGCCAGGACAGACTACGAGGTCAGTACTTC. Protein sequence: CASQDRLRGQYF.

The V gene is TRBV6-4, the J gene TRBJ1-4, with unresolved D. Trimming removed 2 bases at V and 3 bases at J, with 10 bases between. CDR1 and CDR2 (germline): MRHNA, SNTAGT. The CDR3 sequence is 15 residues long. In DNA, the CDR3 is TGTGCCAGCAGTGACCGTCCAGGTTCTAATGAAAAACTGTTTTTT. Amino acids: CASSDRPGSNEKLFF.

The chain recombines TRBV11-3 with TRBJ1-2, with D perhaps matching TRBD1 (5 bases). This CDR3 region has 15 residues. The germline V gene encodes CDR1 SGHNT and CDR2 YENEEA. V lost 5 bases, J lost 4 bases, and 17 bases lay in between. CDR3: CASSPTGAAGYGYTF. The CDR3, as DNA: TGTGCCAGCAGCCCCACTGGGGCGGCAGGCTATGGCTACACCTTC.